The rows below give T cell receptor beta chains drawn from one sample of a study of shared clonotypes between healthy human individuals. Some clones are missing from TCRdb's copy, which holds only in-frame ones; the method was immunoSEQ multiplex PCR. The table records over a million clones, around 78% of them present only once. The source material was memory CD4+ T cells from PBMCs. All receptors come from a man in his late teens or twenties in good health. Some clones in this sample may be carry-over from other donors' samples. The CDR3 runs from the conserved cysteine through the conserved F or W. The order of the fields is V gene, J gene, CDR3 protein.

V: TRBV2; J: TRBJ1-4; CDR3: CASSNREKLFF
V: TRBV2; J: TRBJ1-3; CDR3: CASSEWELGGNTIYF
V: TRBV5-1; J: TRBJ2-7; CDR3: CASSFSGSSYEQYF
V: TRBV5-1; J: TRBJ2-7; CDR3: CASSVGTGDWQYF
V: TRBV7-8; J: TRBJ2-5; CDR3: CASRAQETQYF
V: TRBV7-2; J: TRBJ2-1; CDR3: CASSLADGTYNEQFF
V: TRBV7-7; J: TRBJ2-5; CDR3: CASSSGETQYF
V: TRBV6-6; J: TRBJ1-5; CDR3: CASSYRDGNQPQHF
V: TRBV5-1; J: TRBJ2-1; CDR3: CASSTGLAGGGYNEQFF
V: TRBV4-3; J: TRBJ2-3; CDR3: CASSQDLAGGSDTQYF
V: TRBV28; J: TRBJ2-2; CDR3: CASRNRGRGDTGELFF
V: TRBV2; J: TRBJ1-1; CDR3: CASRLSTGENTEAFF
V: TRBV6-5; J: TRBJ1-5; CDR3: CASSPGLISNQPQHF
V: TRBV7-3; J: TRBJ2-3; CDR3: CASSSGGAADTQYF
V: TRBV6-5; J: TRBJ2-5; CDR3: CASSYRGVTGETQYF
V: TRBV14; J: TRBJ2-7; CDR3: CASSRSGGSGREQYF
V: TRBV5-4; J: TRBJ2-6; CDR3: CASSSPGSGANVLTF
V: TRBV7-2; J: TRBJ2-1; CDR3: CASSYRTGAGNEQFF
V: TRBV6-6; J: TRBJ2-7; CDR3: CASSPERTGSSYEQYF
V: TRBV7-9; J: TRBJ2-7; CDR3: CASSLVGGRANEQYF
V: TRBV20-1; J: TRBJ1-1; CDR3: CSASGNQAFF
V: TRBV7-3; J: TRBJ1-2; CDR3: CASSSRNYGYTF
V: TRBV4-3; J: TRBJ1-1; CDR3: CASSQGPQRAEAFF
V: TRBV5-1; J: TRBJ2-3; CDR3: CASSGGLAASTDTQYF
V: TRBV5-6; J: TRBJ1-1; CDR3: CASTGANTEAFF
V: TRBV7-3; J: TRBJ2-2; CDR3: CASSFTGVTGELFF
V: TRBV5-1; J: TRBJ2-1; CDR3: CASSLGAVFDNEQFF
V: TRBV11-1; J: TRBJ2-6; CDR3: CASSYWGQGAPGANVLTF
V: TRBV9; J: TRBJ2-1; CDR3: CASSVALPRGEQFF
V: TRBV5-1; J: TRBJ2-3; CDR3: CASSLEPGPYTQYF